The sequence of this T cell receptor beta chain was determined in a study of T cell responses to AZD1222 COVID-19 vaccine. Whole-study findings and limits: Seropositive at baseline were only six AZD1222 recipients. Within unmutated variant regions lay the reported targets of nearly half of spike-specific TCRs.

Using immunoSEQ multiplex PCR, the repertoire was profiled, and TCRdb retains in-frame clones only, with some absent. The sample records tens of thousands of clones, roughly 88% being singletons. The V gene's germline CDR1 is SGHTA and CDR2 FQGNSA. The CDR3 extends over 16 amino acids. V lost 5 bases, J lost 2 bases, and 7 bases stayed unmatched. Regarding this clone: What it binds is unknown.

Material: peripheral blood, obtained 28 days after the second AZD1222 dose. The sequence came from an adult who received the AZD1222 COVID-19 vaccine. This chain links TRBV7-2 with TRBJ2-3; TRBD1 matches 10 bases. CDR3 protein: CASSNRTGGATDTQYF. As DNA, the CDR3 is TGTGCCAGCAGCAACCGGACAGGGGGGGCCACAGATACGCAGTATTTT.